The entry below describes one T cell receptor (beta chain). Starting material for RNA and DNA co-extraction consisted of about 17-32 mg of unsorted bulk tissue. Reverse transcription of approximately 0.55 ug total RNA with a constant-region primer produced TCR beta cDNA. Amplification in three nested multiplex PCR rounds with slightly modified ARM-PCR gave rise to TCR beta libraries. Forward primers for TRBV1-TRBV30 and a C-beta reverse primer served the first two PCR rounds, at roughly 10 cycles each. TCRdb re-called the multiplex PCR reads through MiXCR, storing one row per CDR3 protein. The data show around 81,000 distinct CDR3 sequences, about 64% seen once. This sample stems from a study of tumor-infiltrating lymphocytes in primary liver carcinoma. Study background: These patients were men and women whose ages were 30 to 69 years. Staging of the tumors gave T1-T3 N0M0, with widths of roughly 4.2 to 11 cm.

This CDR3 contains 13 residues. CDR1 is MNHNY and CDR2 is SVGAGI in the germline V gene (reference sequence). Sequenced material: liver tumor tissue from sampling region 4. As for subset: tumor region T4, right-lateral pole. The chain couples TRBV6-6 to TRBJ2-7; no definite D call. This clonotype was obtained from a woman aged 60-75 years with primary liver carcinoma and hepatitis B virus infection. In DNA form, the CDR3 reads TGTGGCAACAGTTACTCCCCCATAGAGGAGCAGTACTTC. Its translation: CGNSYSPIEEQYF.